Sequencing of this T cell receptor (beta chain) was carried out in a study of T cell responses to AZD1222 COVID-19 vaccine. The overall study: Some second doses came at about 4 weeks and others at about 12 weeks; these were pooled. Study-wide results and limits: All repertoire sampling was performed exclusively after the peak T cell response. Nearly half of spike-specific TCRs reportedly target variant regions that are unmutated in the B.1.351 and B.1.1.7 variants. In a largely white British group with more females than males, clonal diversity was possibly underestimated.

Repertoires were generated with immunoSEQ multiplex PCR, while TCRdb's copy carries only in-frame clones and drops some. The sample carries roughly 40,000 clones, 80% recorded once. As regards this clone: What it binds is unknown.

Sequences were derived from peripheral blood, sampled on day 0 of AZD1222 vaccination. The source is an adult in good health.

In DNA, the CDR3 is TGTGCCAGCAGTTACTCGGCGTACTCGAGCTCCTACGAGCAGTACTTC. It codes for CASSYSAYSSSYEQYF. The gene calls are TRBV6-5 and TRBJ2-7, with D unclear. Trimming removed 0 bases from V and 0 bases from J, with 12 bases in between. This CDR3 region has 16 residues. Germline V CDR1 and CDR2: MNHEY, SVGAGI.